This T cell receptor beta chain was captured by sequencing in a study of human T cells and chemical hapten exposure. This sample's time point: patch test 2, 6 weeks after DPC sensitization. Treatment defined: therapeutic diphenylcyclopropenone sensitization with weekly scalp DPC. Germline V gene sequence: CDR1 SGHTA, CDR2 FQGNSA. Deletions cut 1 base from V and 8 bases from J, with 22 bases between. CDR3 size: 17 residues. One entry per CDR3 protein, called by TCRdb with MiXCR from the RACE reads. The data hold 330,000 or so distinct CDR3 sequences, with roughly 6.3% observed a single time. This clonotype was found many times.

The sequencing used whole blood, collected in connection with sensitization to the hapten diphenylcyclopropenone (DPC). V gene TRBV7-2 combines with J gene TRBJ2-3, with TRBD2 as a possible D gene (7 bases). The TCR sequence derives from a woman younger than 35 with alopecia areata. Some clones in this sample may be carry-over from other donors' samples. CDR3 DNA sequence: TGTGCCAGCAGCTTAGTCCCCTATGGGGGGGGCCTAGGTACGCAGTATTTT. Protein sequence: CASSLVPYGGGLGTQYF.